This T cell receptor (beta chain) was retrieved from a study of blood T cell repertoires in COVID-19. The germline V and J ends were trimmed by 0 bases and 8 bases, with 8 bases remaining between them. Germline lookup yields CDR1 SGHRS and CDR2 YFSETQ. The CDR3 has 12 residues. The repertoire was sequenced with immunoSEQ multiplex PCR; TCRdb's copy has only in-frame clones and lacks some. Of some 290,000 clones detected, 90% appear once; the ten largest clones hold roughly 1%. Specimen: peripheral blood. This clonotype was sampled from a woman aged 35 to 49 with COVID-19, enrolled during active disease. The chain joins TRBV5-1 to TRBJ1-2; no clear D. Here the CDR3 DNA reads TGCGCCAGCAGCTTGGGGGCTCACGGCTACACCTTC. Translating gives CASSLGAHGYTF. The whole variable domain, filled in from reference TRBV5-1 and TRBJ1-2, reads KAGVTQTPRYLIKTRGQQVTLSCSPISGHRSVSWYQQTPGQGLQFLFEYFSETQRNKGNFPGRFSGRQFSNSRSEMNVSTLELGDSALYLCASSLGAHGYTFGSGTRLTVV.